This T cell receptor (beta chain) was obtained from a study of T cell repertoires in cytomegalovirus infection (dated by TCRdb to between 2017 and 2020). Concerning the study at large: Donor HLA type was relevant to the analysis, as public TCR beta signatures indicated carriage of CMV infection together with the matching HLA type. The study at large found these results: In both this cohort and an independent roughly 360-donor cohort, the cumulative frequency of public TCR beta family members distinguished carriers of CMV infection plus the relevant HLA type. The ex vivo response was dominated by HLA-C-restricted CMV-specific TCR beta clonotypes, and the single most frequent clonotype in two of eight donors was supplied by these HLA-C-restricted clonotypes.

V and J are truncated by 0 bases and 1 base respectively, leaving an intervening sequence of 10 bases. Taken from the germline V gene, the CDR1 and CDR2 loops are LGHNA and YSLEER. The CDR3, from cysteine to phenylalanine, totals 15 residues. Just CDR3 DNA is preserved here, 45 bases in frame from base 1. Of note for this clonotype: Its cognate antigen has yet to be identified. No base quality values were provided; no much bigger clone lies one nucleotide off.

Sequencing instrument: Illumina HiSeq 1500. In TCRdb, the public reads were trimmed at Q25 with fastp and aligned with MiXCR, with productive beta chains retained. Every entry covers one CDR3 protein and lists the most common genes and DNA from its rows. For this sample the table gives tens of thousands of distinct CDR3 sequences, of which roughly 20% were detected only once. The leading ten clones occupy over 70% of the sample. The rearrangement combines TRBV4-3 with TRBJ2-7; a weak D assignment points to TRBD1 (7 bases agree). The TCR sequence derives from a human donor in good health (CMV status not recorded). Some clones in this sample may be carry-over from other donors' samples. Sequences were obtained from PBMCs, sequenced either directly or after in vitro stimulation (not recorded which). The nucleotide sequence is TGCGCCAGCAGCCAAGACAGGGGGACTTCCTACGAGCAGTACTTC. Its translation is CASSQDRGTSYEQYF.